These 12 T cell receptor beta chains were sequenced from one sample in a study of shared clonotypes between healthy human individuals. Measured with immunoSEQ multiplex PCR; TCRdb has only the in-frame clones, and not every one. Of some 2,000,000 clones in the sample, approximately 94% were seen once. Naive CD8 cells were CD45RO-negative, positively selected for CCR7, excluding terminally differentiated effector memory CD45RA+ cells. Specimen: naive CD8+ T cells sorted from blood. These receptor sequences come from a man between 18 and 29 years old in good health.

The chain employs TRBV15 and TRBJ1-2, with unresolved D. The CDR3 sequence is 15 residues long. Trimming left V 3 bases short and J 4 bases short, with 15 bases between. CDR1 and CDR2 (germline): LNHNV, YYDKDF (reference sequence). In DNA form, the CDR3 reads TGTGCCACCAGCAGCCCAGATTCGGTACGCTATGGCTACACCTTC. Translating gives CATSSPDSVRYGYTF.

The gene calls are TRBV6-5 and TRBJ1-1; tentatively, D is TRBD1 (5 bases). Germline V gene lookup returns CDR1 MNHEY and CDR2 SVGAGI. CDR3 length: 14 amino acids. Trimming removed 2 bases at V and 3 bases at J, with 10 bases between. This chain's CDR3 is CASSYRDSHTEAFF. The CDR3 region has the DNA TGTGCCAGCAGTTACCGTGACAGTCACACTGAAGCTTTCTTT.

The CDR3 protein is CASSRGTSVYEQYF. CDR3 coding DNA: TGCGCCAGCAGCCGAGGGACTAGCGTATACGAGCAGTACTTC. The chain has TRBV4-3 and TRBJ2-7, with 10 bases identical to TRBD2. Germline lookup yields CDR1 LGHNA and CDR2 YSLEER. Germline trimming cut 4 bases from V and 4 bases from J; bases unmatched to any gene: 4. The CDR3 contains 14 residues.

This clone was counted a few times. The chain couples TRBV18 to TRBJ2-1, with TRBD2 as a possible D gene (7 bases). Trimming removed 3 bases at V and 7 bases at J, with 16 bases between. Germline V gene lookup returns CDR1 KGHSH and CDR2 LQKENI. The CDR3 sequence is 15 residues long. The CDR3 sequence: CASSPIGGPGNEQFF. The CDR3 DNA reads TGTGCCAGCTCACCGATCGGGGGGCCTGGGAATGAGCAGTTCTTC.

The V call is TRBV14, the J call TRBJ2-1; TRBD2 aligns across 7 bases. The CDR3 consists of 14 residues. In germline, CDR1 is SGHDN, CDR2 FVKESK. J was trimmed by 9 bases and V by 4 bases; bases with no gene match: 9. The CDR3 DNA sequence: TGTGCCAGCAGCCGCCTGGCGGGAGATGGTGAGCAGTTCTTC. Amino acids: CASSRLAGDGEQFF.

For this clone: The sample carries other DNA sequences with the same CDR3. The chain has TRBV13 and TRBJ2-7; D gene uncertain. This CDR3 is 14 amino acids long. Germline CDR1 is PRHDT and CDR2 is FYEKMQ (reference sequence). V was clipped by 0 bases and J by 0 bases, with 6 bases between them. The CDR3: CASSLGGNSYEQYF. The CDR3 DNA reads TGTGCCAGCAGCTTAGGTGGGAACTCCTACGAGCAGTACTTC.

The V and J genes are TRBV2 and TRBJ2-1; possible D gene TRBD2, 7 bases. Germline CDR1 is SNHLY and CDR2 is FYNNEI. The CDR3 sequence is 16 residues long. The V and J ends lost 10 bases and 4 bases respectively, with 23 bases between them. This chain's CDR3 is CATDGTGGGTYNEQFF. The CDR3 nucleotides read TGTGCCACCGATGGGACCGGCGGGGGCACTTACAATGAGCAGTTCTTC.

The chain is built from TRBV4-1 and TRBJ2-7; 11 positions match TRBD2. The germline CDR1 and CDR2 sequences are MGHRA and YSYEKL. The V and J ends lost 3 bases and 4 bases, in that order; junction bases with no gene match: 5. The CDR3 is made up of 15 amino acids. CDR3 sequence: CASSQITSGGYEQYF. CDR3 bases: TGCGCCAGCAGCCAGATAACTAGCGGGGGTTACGAGCAGTACTTC.

CDR3 in DNA: TGTGCCAGCAGCTTAAAGCGAGCAGATACGCAGTATTTT. It translates to CASSLKRADTQYF. This chain links TRBV7-3 with TRBJ2-3; D unresolved. V lost 1 base to trimming and J lost 4 bases, with 6 bases between them. Germline CDR1 reads SGHTA; CDR2 reads FQGTGA. This CDR3 region has 13 residues.

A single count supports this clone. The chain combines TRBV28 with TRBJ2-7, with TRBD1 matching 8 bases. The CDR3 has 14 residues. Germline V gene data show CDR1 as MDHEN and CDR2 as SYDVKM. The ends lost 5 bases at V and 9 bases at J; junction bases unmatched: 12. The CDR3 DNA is TGTGCCAGCAGTCTCCCCAGGGGGCAGGGCAGGCAGTACTTC. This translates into CASSLPRGQGRQYF.

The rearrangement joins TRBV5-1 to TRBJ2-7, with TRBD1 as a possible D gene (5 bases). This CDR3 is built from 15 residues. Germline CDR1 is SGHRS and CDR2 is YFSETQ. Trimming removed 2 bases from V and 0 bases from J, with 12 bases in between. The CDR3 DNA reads TGCGCCAGCAGCTTAGGACACCCAAGCTCCTACGAGCAGTACTTC. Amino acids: CASSLGHPSSYEQYF.

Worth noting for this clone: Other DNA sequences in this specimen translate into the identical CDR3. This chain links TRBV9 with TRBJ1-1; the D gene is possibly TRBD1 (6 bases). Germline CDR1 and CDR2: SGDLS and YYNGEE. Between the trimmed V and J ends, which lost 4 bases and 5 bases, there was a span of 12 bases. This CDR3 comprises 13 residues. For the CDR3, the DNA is TGTGCCAGCAGCCTGGGGGCGGGGACTGAAGCTTTCTTT. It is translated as CASSLGAGTEAFF.